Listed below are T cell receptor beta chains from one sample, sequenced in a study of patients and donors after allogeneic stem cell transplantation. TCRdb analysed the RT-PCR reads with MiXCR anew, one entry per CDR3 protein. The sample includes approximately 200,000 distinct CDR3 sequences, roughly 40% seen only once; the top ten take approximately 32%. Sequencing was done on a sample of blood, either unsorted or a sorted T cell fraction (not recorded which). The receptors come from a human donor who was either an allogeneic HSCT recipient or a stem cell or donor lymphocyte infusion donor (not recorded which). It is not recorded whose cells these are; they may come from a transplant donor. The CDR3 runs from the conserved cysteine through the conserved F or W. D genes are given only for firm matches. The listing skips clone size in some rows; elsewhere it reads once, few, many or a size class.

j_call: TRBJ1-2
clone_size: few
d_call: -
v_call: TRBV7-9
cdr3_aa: CASSLASGINYGYTF
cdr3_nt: TGTGCCAGCAGCTTAGCATCAGGGATTAACTATGGCTACACCTTC

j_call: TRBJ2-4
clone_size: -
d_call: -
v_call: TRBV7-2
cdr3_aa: CASSLIGGRSWAKNIQYF
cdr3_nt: TGTGCCAGCAGCTTAATAGGAGGGAGGAGTTGGGCCAAAAACATTCAGTACTTC

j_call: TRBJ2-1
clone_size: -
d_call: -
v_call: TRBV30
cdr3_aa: CAWNRASVEQFF
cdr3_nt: TGTGCCTGGAATCGGGCCTCCGTTGAGCAGTTCTTC

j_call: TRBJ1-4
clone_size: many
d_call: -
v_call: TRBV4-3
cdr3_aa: CASSQVIFAPRGEKLFF
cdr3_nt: TGCGCCAGCAGCCAAGTTATTTTTGCGCCTAGAGGGGAAAAACTGTTTTTT

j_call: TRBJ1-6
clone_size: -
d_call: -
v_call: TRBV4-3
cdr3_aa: CASSQVPGSSYNSPLHF
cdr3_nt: TGCGCCAGCAGCCAAGTACCGGGGAGCTCCTATAATTCACCCCTCCACTTT

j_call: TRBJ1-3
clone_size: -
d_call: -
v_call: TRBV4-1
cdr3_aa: CASSHTVLSGNTIYF
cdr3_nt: TGCGCCAGCAGCCATACGGTGCTCTCTGGAAACACCATATATTTT

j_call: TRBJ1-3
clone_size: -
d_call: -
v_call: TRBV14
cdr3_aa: CASSQGHLVSGNTIYF
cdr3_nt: TGTGCCAGCAGCCAAGGACACTTAGTCTCTGGAAACACCATATATTTT

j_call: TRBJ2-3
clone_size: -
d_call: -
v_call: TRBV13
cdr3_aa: CASSRPRGADPTDTQYF
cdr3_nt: TGTGCCAGCAGCCGGCCCCGGGGGGCAGACCCCACAGATACGCAGTATTTT

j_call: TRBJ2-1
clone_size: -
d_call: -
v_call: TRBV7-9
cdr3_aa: CASSPKQSYNEQFF
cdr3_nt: TGTGCCAGCAGCCCCAAGCAGTCCTACAATGAGCAGTTCTTC

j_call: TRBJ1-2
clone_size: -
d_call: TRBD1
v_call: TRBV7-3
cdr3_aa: CASSPNRQGHGYTF
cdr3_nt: TGTGCCAGCAGCCCCAACCGACAGGGACATGGCTACACCTTC

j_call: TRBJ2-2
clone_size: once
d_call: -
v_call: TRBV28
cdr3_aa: CASEGAPNTGELFF
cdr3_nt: TGTGCCAGCGAAGGGGCCCCGAACACCGGGGAGCTGTTTTTT

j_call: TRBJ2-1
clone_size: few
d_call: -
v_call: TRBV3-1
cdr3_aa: CASSRTAYNEQFF
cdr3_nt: TGTGCCAGCAGCCGGACAGCTTACAATGAGCAGTTCTTC

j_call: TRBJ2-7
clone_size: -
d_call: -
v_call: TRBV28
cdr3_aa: CASSLEAAGVPYEQYF
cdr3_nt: TGTGCCAGCAGTTTGGAGGCGGCCGGAGTTCCCTACGAGCAGTACTTC

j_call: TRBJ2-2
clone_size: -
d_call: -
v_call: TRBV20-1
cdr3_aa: CSARRAASITGELFF
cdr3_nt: TGCAGTGCTAGGAGGGCAGCTAGTATAACCGGGGAGCTGTTTTTT

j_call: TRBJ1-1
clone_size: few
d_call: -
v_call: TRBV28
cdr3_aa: CASSPLLGGTLKNTEAFF
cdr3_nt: TGTGCCAGCAGCCCATTATTGGGGGGAACATTGAAGAACACTGAAGCTTTCTTT

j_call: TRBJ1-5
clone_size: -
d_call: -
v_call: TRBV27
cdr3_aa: CASTPPPNQPQHF
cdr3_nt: TGTGCCAGCACCCCACCGCCTAATCAGCCCCAGCATTTT

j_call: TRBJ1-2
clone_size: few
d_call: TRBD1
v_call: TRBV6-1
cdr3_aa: CASRAGATGGGHGYTF
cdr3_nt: TGTGCCAGCAGAGCCGGGGCGACAGGGGGCGGGCATGGCTACACCTTC

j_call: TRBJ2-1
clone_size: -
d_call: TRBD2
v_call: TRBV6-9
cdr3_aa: CASSYSREGYNEQFF
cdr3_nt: TGTGCCAGCAGTTATTCCCGGGAGGGTTACAATGAGCAGTTCTTC

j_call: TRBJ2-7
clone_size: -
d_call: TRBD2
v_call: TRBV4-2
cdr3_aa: CASSQGGLAGWAREQYF
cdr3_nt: TGTGCCAGCAGCCAAGGGGGACTAGCGGGATGGGCACGGGAGCAGTACTTC

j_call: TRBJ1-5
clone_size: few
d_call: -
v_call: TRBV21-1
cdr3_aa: CASSRDRGPRVQPQHF
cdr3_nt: TGTGCCAGCAGCAGAGACCGGGGTCCGAGGGTGCAGCCCCAGCATTTT